The 5 T cell receptor beta chains reported below all come from one sample, sequenced in a study of T cells in Graves' hyperthyroidism and ophthalmopathy. Amplification targeted TCR beta CDR3 regions from RNA transcripts. Using the HTBI primer set, a first-round RT-PCR was run on the TCR CDR3. TCRdb itself ran the multiplex PCR reads through MiXCR, one entry per CDR3 protein. The table lists about 350,000 distinct CDR3 sequences, 15% to 20% of them singletons. Sequences were obtained from blood. These receptors were collected from a woman in her thirties or forties with Graves' ophthalmopathy.

The sample holds many counts of this clonotype. V and J are TRBV4-2 and TRBJ2-2; D unclear. Trimming pared 4 bases from V and 3 bases from J, leaving 18 bases between. The V gene's germline CDR1 is LGHNA and CDR2 YNFKEQ. The CDR3 is made up of 17 amino acids. The CDR3 protein is CASSRREQRTYTGELFF. CDR3 bases: TGTGCCAGCAGCCGGAGAGAACAGAGAACTTACACCGGGGAGCTGTTTTTT.

This clonotype was observed many times. This chain uses TRBV19 with TRBJ2-4; D is unresolved. CDR3 size: 15 residues. Germline CDR1 LNHDA, CDR2 SQIVND (reference sequence). Trimming pared 8 bases from V and 2 bases from J, leaving 16 bases between. The CDR3, as DNA: TGTGCCAGTCGCCTTGGTTTCGGATCCAAAAACATTCAGTACTTC. Translation gives CASRLGFGSKNIQYF.

This clonotype was recorded many times. CDR3 loop: CASSQDWTSGSREQYF. In DNA form, the CDR3 reads TGTGCCAGCAGCCAAGATTGGACTAGCGGGAGTCGGGAGCAGTACTTC. The chain recombines TRBV4-2 with TRBJ2-7, with 13 bases that match TRBD2. Germline loops: CDR1 LGHNA, CDR2 YNFKEQ. After removal of 0 bases from V and 7 bases from J, the junction contained 6 bases not matched to a gene. The CDR3 is 16 residues long.

This clonotype was seen many times. This chain's CDR3 is CSASRTGSYEQYF. The CDR3 coding sequence is TGCAGTGCTAGCCGGACAGGGTCCTACGAGCAGTACTTC. The chain links TRBV20-1 to TRBJ2-7; 8 nucleotides agree with TRBD1. The trim removed 3 bases at V and 1 base at J, leaving 2 bases unmatched. Germline-derived CDR1 and CDR2 are DFQATT and SNEGSKA (reference sequence). The CDR3 is made up of 13 amino acids.

The sample holds many counts of this clonotype. V usage is TRBV27 and J usage is TRBJ1-3; possibly TRBD1 for D (5 bases). CDR1 is MNHEY, CDR2 SMNVEV, per germline (reference sequence). Trimming pared 3 bases from V and 0 bases from J, leaving 9 bases between. CDR3 length: 15 amino acids. The CDR3 DNA sequence: TGTGCCAGCAGTTTGGACATTAACTCTGGAAACACCATATATTTT. It encodes CASSLDINSGNTIYF.